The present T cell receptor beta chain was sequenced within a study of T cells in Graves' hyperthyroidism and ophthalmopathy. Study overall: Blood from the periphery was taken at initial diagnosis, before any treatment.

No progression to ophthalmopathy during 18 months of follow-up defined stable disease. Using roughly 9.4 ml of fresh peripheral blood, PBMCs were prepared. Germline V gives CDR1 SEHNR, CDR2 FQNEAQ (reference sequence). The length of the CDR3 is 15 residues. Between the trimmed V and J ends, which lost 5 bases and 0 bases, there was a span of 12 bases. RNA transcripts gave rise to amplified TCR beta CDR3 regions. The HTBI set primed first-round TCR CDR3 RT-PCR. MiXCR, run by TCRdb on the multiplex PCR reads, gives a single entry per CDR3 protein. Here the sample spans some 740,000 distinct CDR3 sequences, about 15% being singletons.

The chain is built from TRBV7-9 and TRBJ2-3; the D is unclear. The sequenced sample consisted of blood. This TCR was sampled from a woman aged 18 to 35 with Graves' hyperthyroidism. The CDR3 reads CASSPPRHSTDTQYF. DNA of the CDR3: TGTGCCAGCAGCCCCCCCCGGCATAGCACAGATACGCAGTATTTT.